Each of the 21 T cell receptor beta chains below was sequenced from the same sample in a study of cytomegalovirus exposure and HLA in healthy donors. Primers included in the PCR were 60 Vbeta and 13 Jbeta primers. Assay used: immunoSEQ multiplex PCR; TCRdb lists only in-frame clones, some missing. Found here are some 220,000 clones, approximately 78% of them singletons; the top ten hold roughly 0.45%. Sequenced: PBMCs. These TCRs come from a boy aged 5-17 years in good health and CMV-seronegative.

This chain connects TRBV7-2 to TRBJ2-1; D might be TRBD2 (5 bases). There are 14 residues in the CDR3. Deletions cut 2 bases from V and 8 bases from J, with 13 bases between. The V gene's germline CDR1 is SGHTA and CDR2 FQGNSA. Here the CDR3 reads CASSLRPSFHEQFF. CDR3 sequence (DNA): TGTGCCAGCAGCTTACGTCCTAGCTTCCATGAGCAGTTCTTC.

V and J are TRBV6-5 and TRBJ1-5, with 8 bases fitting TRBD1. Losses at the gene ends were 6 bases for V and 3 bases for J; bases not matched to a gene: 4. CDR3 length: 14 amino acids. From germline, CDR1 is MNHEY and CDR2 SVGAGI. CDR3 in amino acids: CASSRTGLNQPQHF. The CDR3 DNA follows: TGTGCCAGCAGCCGGACAGGGCTCAATCAGCCCCAGCATTTT.

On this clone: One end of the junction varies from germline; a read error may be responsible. CDR3 in DNA: TGTGCTAGCAGCCCCTTGCGGGAGACCCAGTACTTC. Protein: CASSPLRETQYF. This chain uses TRBV7-7 with TRBJ2-5; D gene ambiguous. Germline V gene data show CDR1 as SSHAT and CDR2 as FNYEAQ (reference sequence). The CDR3 covers 12 residues.

The CDR3 is CASSANDRELNEQYF. The CDR3 DNA reads as TGTGCCAGCAGCGCAAACGACAGGGAACTTAACGAGCAGTACTTC. This rearrangement joins TRBV9 to TRBJ2-7; 7 nucleotides align to TRBD1. CDR1 SGDLS and CDR2 YYNGEE come from the germline V gene. The J segment lost 5 bases and the V segment lost 3 bases, leaving 11 bases of the junction unmatched. This CDR3 is 15 amino acids long. Complete variable domain (other parts from reference TRBV9 and TRBJ2-7): DSGVTQTPKHLITATGQRVTLRCSPRSGDLSVYWYQQSLDQGLQFLIQYYNGEERAKGNILERFSAQQFPDLHSELNLSSLELGDSALYFCASSANDRELNEQYFGPGTRLTVT.

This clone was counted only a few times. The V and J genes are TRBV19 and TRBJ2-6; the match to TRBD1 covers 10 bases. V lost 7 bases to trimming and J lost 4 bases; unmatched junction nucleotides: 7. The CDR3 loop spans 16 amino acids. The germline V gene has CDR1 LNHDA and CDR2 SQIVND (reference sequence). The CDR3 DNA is TGTGCCAGTACTGGACAGGGGGGGAGCGGGGCCAACGTCCTGACTTTC. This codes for CASTGQGGSGANVLTF.

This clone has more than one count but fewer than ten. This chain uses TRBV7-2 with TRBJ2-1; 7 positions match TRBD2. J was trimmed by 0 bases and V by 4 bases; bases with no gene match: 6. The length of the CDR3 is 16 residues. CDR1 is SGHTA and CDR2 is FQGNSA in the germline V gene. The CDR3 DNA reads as TGTGCCAGCAGCTCCCCCCCTAGCGGCTCCTACAATGAGCAGTTCTTC. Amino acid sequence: CASSSPPSGSYNEQFF.

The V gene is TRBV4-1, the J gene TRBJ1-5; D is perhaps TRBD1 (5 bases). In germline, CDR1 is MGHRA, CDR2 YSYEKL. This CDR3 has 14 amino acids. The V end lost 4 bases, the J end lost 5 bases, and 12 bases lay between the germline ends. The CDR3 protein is CASSRAGLYQPQHF. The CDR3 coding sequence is TGCGCCAGCAGCCGAGCGGGACTCTATCAGCCCCAGCATTTT.

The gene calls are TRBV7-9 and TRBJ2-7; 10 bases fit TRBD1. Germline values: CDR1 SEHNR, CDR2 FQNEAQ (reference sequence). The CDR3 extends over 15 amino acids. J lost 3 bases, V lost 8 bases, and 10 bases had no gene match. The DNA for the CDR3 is TGTGCCAGCGCTAGGGCGACAGGGGGCTTCTACGAGCAGTACTTC. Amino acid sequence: CASARATGGFYEQYF.

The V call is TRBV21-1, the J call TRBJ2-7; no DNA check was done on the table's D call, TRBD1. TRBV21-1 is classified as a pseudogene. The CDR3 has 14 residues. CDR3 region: CASSKEGREHEQYF. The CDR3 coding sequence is TGTGCCAGCAGCAAAGAGGGCAGGGAACACGAGCAGTACTTC.

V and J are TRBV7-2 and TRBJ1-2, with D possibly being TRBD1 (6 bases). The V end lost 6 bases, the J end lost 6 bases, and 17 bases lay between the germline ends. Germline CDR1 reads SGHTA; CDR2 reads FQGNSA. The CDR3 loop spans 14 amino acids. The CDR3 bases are TGTGCCAGCAGTTATTACGGCAGGGGAGATGGCTACACCTTC. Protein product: CASSYYGRGDGYTF.

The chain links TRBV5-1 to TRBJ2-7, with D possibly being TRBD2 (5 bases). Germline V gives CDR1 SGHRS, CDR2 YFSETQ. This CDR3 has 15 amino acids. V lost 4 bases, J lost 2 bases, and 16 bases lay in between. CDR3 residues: CASSPRGSAPYEQYF. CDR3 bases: TGCGCCAGCAGCCCCCGGGGTAGCGCTCCCTACGAGCAGTACTTC.

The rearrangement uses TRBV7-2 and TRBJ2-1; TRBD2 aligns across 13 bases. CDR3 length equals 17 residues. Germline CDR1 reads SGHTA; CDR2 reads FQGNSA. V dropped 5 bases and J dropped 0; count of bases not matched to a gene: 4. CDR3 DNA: TGTGCCAGCAGCCCAGGGACTAGCGGGGCCTCCTACAATGAGCAGTTCTTC. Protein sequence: CASSPGTSGASYNEQFF.

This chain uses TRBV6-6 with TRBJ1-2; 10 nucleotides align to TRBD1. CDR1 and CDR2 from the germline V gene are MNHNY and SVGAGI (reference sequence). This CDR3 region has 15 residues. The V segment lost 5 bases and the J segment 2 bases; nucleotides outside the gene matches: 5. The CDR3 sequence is CASSRTTGGNYGYTF. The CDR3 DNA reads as TGTGCCAGCAGTCGCACGACAGGGGGCAACTATGGCTACACCTTC.

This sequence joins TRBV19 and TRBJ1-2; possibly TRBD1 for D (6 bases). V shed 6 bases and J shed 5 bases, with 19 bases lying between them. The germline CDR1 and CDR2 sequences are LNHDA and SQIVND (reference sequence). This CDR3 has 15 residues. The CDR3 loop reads CASRPNLQGWYGYTF. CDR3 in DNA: TGTGCCAGTAGACCGAACCTACAGGGTTGGTATGGCTACACCTTC.

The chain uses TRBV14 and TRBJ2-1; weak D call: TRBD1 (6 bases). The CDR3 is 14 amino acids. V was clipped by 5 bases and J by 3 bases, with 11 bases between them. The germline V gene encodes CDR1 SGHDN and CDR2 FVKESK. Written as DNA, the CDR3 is TGTGCCAGCAGCAGGCAGGGGTTCTACAATGAGCAGTTCTTC. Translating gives CASSRQGFYNEQFF.

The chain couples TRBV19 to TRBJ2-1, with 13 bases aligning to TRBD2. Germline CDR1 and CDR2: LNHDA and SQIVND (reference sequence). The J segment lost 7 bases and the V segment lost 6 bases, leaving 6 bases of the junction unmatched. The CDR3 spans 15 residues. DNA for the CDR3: TGTGCCAGTAGCTCTGGACTAGCGGGAGTGAATGAGCAGTTCTTC. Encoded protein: CASSSGLAGVNEQFF.

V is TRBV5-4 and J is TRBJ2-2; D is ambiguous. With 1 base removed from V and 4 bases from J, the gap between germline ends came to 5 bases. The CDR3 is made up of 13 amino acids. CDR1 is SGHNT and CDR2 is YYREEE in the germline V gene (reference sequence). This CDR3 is CASSLSVTGELFF. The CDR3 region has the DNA TGTGCCAGCAGCTTGTCAGTCACCGGGGAGCTGTTTTTT. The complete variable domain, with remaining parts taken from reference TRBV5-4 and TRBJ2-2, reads ETGVTQSPTHLIKTRGQQVTLRCSSQSGHNTVSWYQQALGQGPQFIFQYYREEENGRGNFPPRFSGLQFPNYSSELNVNALELDDSALYLCASSLSVTGELFFGEGSRLTVL.

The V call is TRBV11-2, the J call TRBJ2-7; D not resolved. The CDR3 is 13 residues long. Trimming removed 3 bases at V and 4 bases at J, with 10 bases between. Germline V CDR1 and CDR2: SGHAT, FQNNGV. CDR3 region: CASSLGTGYEQYF. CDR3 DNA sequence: TGTGCCAGCAGCTTGGGTACGGGTTACGAGCAGTACTTC.

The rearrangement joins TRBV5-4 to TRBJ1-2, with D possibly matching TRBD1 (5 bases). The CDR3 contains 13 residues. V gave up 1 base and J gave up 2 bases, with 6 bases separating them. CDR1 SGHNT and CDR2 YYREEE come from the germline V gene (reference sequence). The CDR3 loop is CASSLPGNYGYTF. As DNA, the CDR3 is TGTGCCAGCAGCTTGCCAGGGAACTATGGCTACACCTTC.

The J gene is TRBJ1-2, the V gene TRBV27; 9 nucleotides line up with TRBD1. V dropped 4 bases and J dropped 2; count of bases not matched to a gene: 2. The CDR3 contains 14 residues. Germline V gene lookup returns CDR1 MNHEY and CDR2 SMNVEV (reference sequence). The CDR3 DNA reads TGTGCCAGCAGTTCCGGGACAGGGAACTATGGCTACACCTTC. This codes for CASSSGTGNYGYTF.

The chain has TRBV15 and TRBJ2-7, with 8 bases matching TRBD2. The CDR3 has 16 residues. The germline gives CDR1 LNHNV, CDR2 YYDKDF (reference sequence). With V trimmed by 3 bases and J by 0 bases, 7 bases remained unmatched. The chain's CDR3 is CATSSRYSGTSYEQYF. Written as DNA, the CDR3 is TGTGCCACCAGCAGTCGGTATAGCGGGACCTCCTACGAGCAGTACTTC.